These T cell receptor beta chains were read from a single sample in a study of blood T cell repertoires in COVID-19. Produced via immunoSEQ multiplex PCR; TCRdb's table is partial and in-frame only. The sample holds 72,000 or so clones, more than 75% seen once. The sequencing input was peripheral blood. These receptors came from a woman aged 60-70 years with acute or convalescent COVID-19. Each CDR3 is given with its conserved first and last residue. Each record gives: D gene, clone size, J gene, V gene, CDR3 length, CDR3 DNA, CDR3 protein. D genes are given only for firm matches. Expanded clones get a size class; other rows say once, few or many, or leave the size out.

d_gene: TRBD1
abundance: NA
j_gene: TRBJ1-2
v_gene: TRBV6-4
len: 14
CDR3nt: TGTGCCAGCAGGAAGGGACAGGGGAATGGAGGCTACACCTTC
CDR3aa: CASRKGQGNGGYTF

d_gene: TRBD1
abundance: once
j_gene: TRBJ1-1
v_gene: TRBV5-1
len: 17
CDR3nt: TGCGCCAGCAGCTCCCTCACAGGGGGCGGGGTGAACACTGAAGCTTTCTTT
CDR3aa: CASSSLTGGGVNTEAFF

d_gene: TRBD1
abundance: NA
j_gene: TRBJ2-7
v_gene: TRBV27
len: 16
CDR3nt: TGTGCCAGCAGTAACCTTCAGGGGGAAATCCCCTACGAGCAGTACTTC
CDR3aa: CASSNLQGEIPYEQYF

d_gene: TRBD1
abundance: NA
j_gene: TRBJ2-2
v_gene: TRBV19
len: 14
CDR3nt: TGTGCCAGTAAAACAGGGGGAAGAGCCGGGGAGCTGTTTTTT
CDR3aa: CASKTGGRAGELFF

d_gene: NA
abundance: NA
j_gene: TRBJ1-1
v_gene: TRBV5-1
len: 14
CDR3nt: TGCGCCAGCAGCTTGTACGAGGCTAACACTGAAGCTTTCTTT
CDR3aa: CASSLYEANTEAFF

d_gene: NA
abundance: NA
j_gene: TRBJ1-3
v_gene: TRBV6-1
len: 18
CDR3nt: TGTGCCAGCAGTGAATCAGGGCCAGGGCTAATCTCTGGAAACACCATATATTTT
CDR3aa: CASSESGPGLISGNTIYF

d_gene: NA
abundance: NA
j_gene: TRBJ1-6
v_gene: TRBV24-1
len: 16
CDR3nt: TGTGCCACCAGTGATGATATAAGTCCTAATAATTCACCCCTCCACTTT
CDR3aa: CATSDDISPNNSPLHF

d_gene: NA
abundance: NA
j_gene: TRBJ1-2
v_gene: TRBV6-2/TRBV6-3
len: 14
CDR3nt: TGTGCCAGCAGTTACTCTCGGGGGAACTATGGCTACACCTTC
CDR3aa: CASSYSRGNYGYTF

d_gene: TRBD1
abundance: NA
j_gene: TRBJ2-7
v_gene: TRBV5-5
len: 18
CDR3nt: TGTGCCAGCAGCTTTTTTCTAGTCCGACAGGGGTTTGCCTACGAGCAGTACTTC
CDR3aa: CASSFFLVRQGFAYEQYF

d_gene: TRBD1
abundance: NA
j_gene: TRBJ2-1
v_gene: TRBV7-2
len: 16
CDR3nt: TGTGCCAGCAGCAGAGGAAGGGGGCTTGGCTACAATGAGCAGTTCTTC
CDR3aa: CASSRGRGLGYNEQFF

d_gene: NA
abundance: NA
j_gene: TRBJ2-5
v_gene: TRBV5-6
len: 15
CDR3nt: TGTGCCAGCAGCTTGGCAGGGGGGAACCAAGAGACCCAGTACTTC
CDR3aa: CASSLAGGNQETQYF

d_gene: NA
abundance: NA
j_gene: TRBJ2-1
v_gene: TRBV12-3/TRBV12-4
len: 13
CDR3nt: TGTGCCAGCAGTTTGACTCAAGTAAATGAGCAGTTCTTC
CDR3aa: CASSLTQVNEQFF

d_gene: TRBD1
abundance: NA
j_gene: TRBJ1-1
v_gene: TRBV27
len: 14
CDR3nt: TGTGCCAGCAGCCATAGCGGGACAGGGAGGATAGCTTTCTTT
CDR3aa: CASSHSGTGRIAFF

d_gene: NA
abundance: NA
j_gene: TRBJ2-7
v_gene: TRBV5-1
len: 14
CDR3nt: TGCGCCAGCAGCTTGGACAGGGTGATAAAAGAGCAGTACTTC
CDR3aa: CASSLDRVIKEQYF

d_gene: TRBD2
abundance: NA
j_gene: TRBJ2-3
v_gene: TRBV5-4
len: 15
CDR3nt: TGTGCCAGCAGCTTGGATAGCGGGGGGGGCGATACGCAGTATTTT
CDR3aa: CASSLDSGGGDTQYF

d_gene: NA
abundance: NA
j_gene: TRBJ1-3
v_gene: TRBV24-1
len: 16
CDR3nt: TGTGCCACCAGGTTTTGTAGGGGTAGAAATGGAAACACCATATATTTT
CDR3aa: CATRFCRGRNGNTIYF

d_gene: TRBD2
abundance: NA
j_gene: TRBJ2-3
v_gene: TRBV7-2
len: 16
CDR3nt: TGTGCCAGCAGCCCATTGAGCGGGGGAGGCACAGATACGCAGTATTTT
CDR3aa: CASSPLSGGGTDTQYF

d_gene: TRBD2
abundance: NA
j_gene: TRBJ2-3
v_gene: TRBV6-1
len: 16
CDR3nt: TGTGCCAGCAGTGAAGCGGGACTAGCGGCGACAGATACGCAGTATTTT
CDR3aa: CASSEAGLAATDTQYF

d_gene: TRBD1
abundance: NA
j_gene: TRBJ1-4
v_gene: TRBV10-3
len: 13
CDR3nt: TGTGCCACCAGGGACAGGGTGGAAGAAAAACTGTTTTTT
CDR3aa: CATRDRVEEKLFF

d_gene: TRBD1
abundance: NA
j_gene: TRBJ1-1
v_gene: TRBV7-2
len: 17
CDR3nt: TGTGCCAGCAGCTTAGTTCAGGGGGCGGGTGTGAACACTGAAGCTTTCTTT
CDR3aa: CASSLVQGAGVNTEAFF

d_gene: NA
abundance: NA
j_gene: TRBJ2-1
v_gene: TRBV12-3/TRBV12-4
len: 11
CDR3nt: TGTGCCAGCACCTCAGTTGGTGAGCAGTTCTTC
CDR3aa: CASTSVGEQFF

d_gene: TRBD1
abundance: NA
j_gene: TRBJ1-5
v_gene: TRBV6-5
len: 14
CDR3nt: TGTGCCAGCAGAGGACAGGGACGCAATCAGCCCCAGCATTTT
CDR3aa: CASRGQGRNQPQHF

d_gene: NA
abundance: NA
j_gene: TRBJ2-2
v_gene: TRBV9
len: 15
CDR3nt: TGTGCCAGCAGCGTAGAGGGGGGGTATACCGGGGAGCTGTTTTTT
CDR3aa: CASSVEGGYTGELFF

d_gene: TRBD1
abundance: NA
j_gene: TRBJ1-3
v_gene: TRBV7-2
len: 15
CDR3nt: TGTGCCAGCAGCTTCCAGACAGGGGTTAGAAACACCATATATTTT
CDR3aa: CASSFQTGVRNTIYF

d_gene: NA
abundance: NA
j_gene: TRBJ1-2
v_gene: TRBV7-9
len: 13
CDR3nt: TGTGCCAGCAGCTTAGAGGACACCTATGGCTACACCTTC
CDR3aa: CASSLEDTYGYTF

d_gene: NA
abundance: NA
j_gene: TRBJ1-3
v_gene: TRBV6-6
len: 13
CDR3nt: TGTGCCAGCAGTAGGACAGATGGAAACACCATATATTTT
CDR3aa: CASSRTDGNTIYF

d_gene: TRBD1
abundance: few
j_gene: TRBJ1-1
v_gene: TRBV20-1
len: 11
CDR3nt: TGCAGTGCCCCACAGGGGACAGAAGCTTTCTTT
CDR3aa: CSAPQGTEAFF

d_gene: NA
abundance: NA
j_gene: TRBJ2-7
v_gene: TRBV18
len: 15
CDR3nt: TGTGCCAGCTCACCAGACAGGACGGGCGGCGACGAGCAGTACTTC
CDR3aa: CASSPDRTGGDEQYF

d_gene: NA
abundance: once
j_gene: TRBJ2-7
v_gene: TRBV14
len: 15
CDR3nt: TGTGCCAGCAGCCAAGTGACCGGCGCTGGGGCCGAGCAGTACTTC
CDR3aa: CASSQVTGAGAEQYF

d_gene: NA
abundance: NA
j_gene: TRBJ2-1
v_gene: TRBV12-5
len: 15
CDR3nt: TGTGCTAGTGGTTTGGGTCAGGGTCCCTACAATGAGCAGTTCTTC
CDR3aa: CASGLGQGPYNEQFF

d_gene: TRBD1
abundance: NA
j_gene: TRBJ1-2
v_gene: TRBV30
len: 14
CDR3nt: TGTGCCTGGTCCCCGGACAGGGGTAACTATGGCTACACCTTC
CDR3aa: CAWSPDRGNYGYTF

d_gene: TRBD2
abundance: NA
j_gene: TRBJ2-2
v_gene: TRBV3-1/TRBV3-2
len: 16
CDR3nt: TGTGCCAGCAGCCAAGCAACTAGCGGGGCCACCGGGGAGCTGTTTTTT
CDR3aa: CASSQATSGATGELFF

d_gene: TRBD1
abundance: NA
j_gene: TRBJ1-2
v_gene: TRBV2
len: 13
CDR3nt: TGTGCCAGCAGTCCCGGGACAGGCTATGGCTACACCTTC
CDR3aa: CASSPGTGYGYTF

d_gene: NA
abundance: few
j_gene: TRBJ1-3
v_gene: TRBV7-2
len: 14
CDR3nt: TGTGCCAGCAGCTTATCATCCTCTGGAAACACCATATATTTT
CDR3aa: CASSLSSSGNTIYF

d_gene: NA
abundance: NA
j_gene: TRBJ1-6
v_gene: TRBV5-4
len: 15
CDR3nt: TGTGCCAGCAGCGTGAGTCGACAGAATAATTCACCCCTCCACTTT
CDR3aa: CASSVSRQNNSPLHF

d_gene: NA
abundance: once
j_gene: TRBJ2-3
v_gene: TRBV5-1
len: 14
CDR3nt: TGCGCCAGCAGTCAGGGAGGAACGAAGGATACGCAGTATTTT
CDR3aa: CASSQGGTKDTQYF

d_gene: TRBD1
abundance: NA
j_gene: TRBJ1-1
v_gene: TRBV7-9
len: 15
CDR3nt: TGTGCCAGCAGCATCGGGGACAGTCGTAACACTGAAGCTTTCTTT
CDR3aa: CASSIGDSRNTEAFF

d_gene: NA
abundance: NA
j_gene: TRBJ2-2
v_gene: TRBV6-1
len: 16
CDR3nt: TGTGCCAGCAGTGACCAAGCGGGTTCGAACACCGGGGAGCTGTTTTTT
CDR3aa: CASSDQAGSNTGELFF

d_gene: NA
abundance: NA
j_gene: TRBJ2-2
v_gene: TRBV7-9
len: 14
CDR3nt: TGTGCCAGCAGCCTTAGTTCGCGCACCGGGGAGCTGTTTTTT
CDR3aa: CASSLSSRTGELFF

d_gene: NA
abundance: NA
j_gene: TRBJ2-3
v_gene: TRBV18
len: 16
CDR3nt: TGTGCCAGCTCACCACGCAGCGGAGGTAGCACAGATACGCAGTATTTT
CDR3aa: CASSPRSGGSTDTQYF

d_gene: NA
abundance: NA
j_gene: TRBJ2-2
v_gene: TRBV11-2
len: 15
CDR3nt: TGTGCCAGCAGTCTAAGGGGGGGGAACACCGGGGAGCTGTTTTTT
CDR3aa: CASSLRGGNTGELFF

d_gene: NA
abundance: NA
j_gene: TRBJ1-5
v_gene: TRBV2
len: 13
CDR3nt: TGTGCCAGCCGGGGTAATAGCAATCAGCCCCAGCATTTT
CDR3aa: CASRGNSNQPQHF

d_gene: TRBD2
abundance: NA
j_gene: TRBJ2-3
v_gene: TRBV5-1
len: 15
CDR3nt: TGCGCCAGCAGCTTTAGCCGGGGGGGCACAGATACGCAGTATTTT
CDR3aa: CASSFSRGGTDTQYF

d_gene: TRBD2
abundance: NA
j_gene: TRBJ2-7
v_gene: TRBV28
len: 14
CDR3nt: TGTGCCAGCACCCCAATCGGGGGGGAATACGAGCAGTACTTC
CDR3aa: CASTPIGGEYEQYF

d_gene: TRBD1
abundance: once
j_gene: TRBJ2-2
v_gene: TRBV5-1
len: 15
CDR3nt: TGCGCCAGCAGCCCCGGGACAGGGGGCACCGGGGAGCTGTTTTTT
CDR3aa: CASSPGTGGTGELFF